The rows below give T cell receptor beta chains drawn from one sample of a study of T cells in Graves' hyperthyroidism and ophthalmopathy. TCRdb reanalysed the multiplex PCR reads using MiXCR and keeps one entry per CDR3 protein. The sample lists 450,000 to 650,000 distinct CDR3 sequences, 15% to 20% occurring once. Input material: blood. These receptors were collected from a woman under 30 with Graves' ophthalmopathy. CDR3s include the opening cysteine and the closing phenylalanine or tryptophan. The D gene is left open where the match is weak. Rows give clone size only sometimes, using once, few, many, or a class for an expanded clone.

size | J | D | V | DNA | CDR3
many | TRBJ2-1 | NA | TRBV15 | TGTGCCACCAGTGGAACCAACTACAATGAGCAGTTCTTC | CATSGTNYNEQFF
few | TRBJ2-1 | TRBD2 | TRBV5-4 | TGTGCCAGCAGCTATGGACTAGCGGGGGGGCACAATGAGCAGTTCTTC | CASSYGLAGGHNEQFF
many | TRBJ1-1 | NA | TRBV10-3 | TGTGCCATCAGTGAGTCCACAAGAGAAACTGAAGCTTTCTTT | CAISESTRETEAFF
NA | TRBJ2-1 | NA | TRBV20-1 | TGCAGTGCCCTAGGTCTCAGGACATTAAGCTCCTACAATGAGCAGTTCTTC | CSALGLRTLSSYNEQFF
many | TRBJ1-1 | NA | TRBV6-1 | TGTGCCAGCAAACACCAGGGCTCTGACACTGAAGCTTTCTTT | CASKHQGSDTEAFF
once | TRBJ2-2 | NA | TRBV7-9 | TGTGCCAGCAACGAGGACCGTTACACCGGGGAGCTGTTTTTT | CASNEDRYTGELFF
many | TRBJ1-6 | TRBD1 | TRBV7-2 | TGTGCCAGCAGGGAAGGACAGGTGAATTCACCCCTCCACTTT | CASREGQVNSPLHF
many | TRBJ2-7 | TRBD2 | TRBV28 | TGTGCCAGCAACCCACTAGCGGGAGAAATCTACGAGCAGTACTTC | CASNPLAGEIYEQYF
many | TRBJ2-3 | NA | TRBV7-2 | TGTGCCAGCAGCTTAGGGGACCTGTTCACAGATACGCAGTATTTT | CASSLGDLFTDTQYF
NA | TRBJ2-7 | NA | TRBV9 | TGTGCCAGCAGCCCCTTTAGCGGCTCCTACGAGCAGTACTTC | CASSPFSGSYEQYF
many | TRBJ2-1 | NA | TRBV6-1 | TGTGCCAGCAGGCGAGGGGGGCCTAGCTCCTACAATGAACAGTTCTTC | CASRRGGPSSYNEQFF
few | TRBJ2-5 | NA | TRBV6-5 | TGTGCCAGCAGTTACGGGCTAGCTGGGGGGGAGACCCAGTACTTC | CASSYGLAGGETQYF
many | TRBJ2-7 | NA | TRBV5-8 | TGTGCCAGCAGCTTGGTCGGGCTGAGCTCCTACGAGCAGTACTTC | CASSLVGLSSYEQYF
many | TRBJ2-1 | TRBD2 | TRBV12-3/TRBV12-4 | TGTGCCAGCAAAAACGGACTAGCGGGAGGTGAGCAGTTCTTC | CASKNGLAGGEQFF
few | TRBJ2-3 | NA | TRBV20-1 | TGCAGTGCTAGAGTGGGACACCCGACTAGCACAGATACGCAGTATTTT | CSARVGHPTSTDTQYF
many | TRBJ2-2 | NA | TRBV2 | TGTGCCAGCAAGGGGGACGCCGGGGAGCTGTTTTTT | CASKGDAGELFF
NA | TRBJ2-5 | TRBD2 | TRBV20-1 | TGCAGTGCTAGAATAGCGGGGGGCGGAGAGACCCAGTACTTC | CSARIAGGGETQYF
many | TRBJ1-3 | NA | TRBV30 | TGTGCCTGGAATGAGGGGGGAAACACCATATATTTT | CAWNEGGNTIYF
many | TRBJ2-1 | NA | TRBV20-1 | TGCAGTGCTAGTACCGGGGGCCTATACAATGAGCAGTTCTTC | CSASTGGLYNEQFF
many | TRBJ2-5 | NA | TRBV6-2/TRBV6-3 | TGTGCCAGCAGTCTACAGGGTATAGAGACCCAGTACTTC | CASSLQGIETQYF
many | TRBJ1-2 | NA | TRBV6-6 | TGTGCCAGCAGTTACTACAACCTCAGGGTGGGAAACTATGGCTACACCTTC | CASSYYNLRVGNYGYTF
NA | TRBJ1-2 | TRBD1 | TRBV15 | TGTGCCACCTCGAACGGGACAGGGGGCCCTGTGGGTGGCTACACCTTC | CATSNGTGGPVGGYTF